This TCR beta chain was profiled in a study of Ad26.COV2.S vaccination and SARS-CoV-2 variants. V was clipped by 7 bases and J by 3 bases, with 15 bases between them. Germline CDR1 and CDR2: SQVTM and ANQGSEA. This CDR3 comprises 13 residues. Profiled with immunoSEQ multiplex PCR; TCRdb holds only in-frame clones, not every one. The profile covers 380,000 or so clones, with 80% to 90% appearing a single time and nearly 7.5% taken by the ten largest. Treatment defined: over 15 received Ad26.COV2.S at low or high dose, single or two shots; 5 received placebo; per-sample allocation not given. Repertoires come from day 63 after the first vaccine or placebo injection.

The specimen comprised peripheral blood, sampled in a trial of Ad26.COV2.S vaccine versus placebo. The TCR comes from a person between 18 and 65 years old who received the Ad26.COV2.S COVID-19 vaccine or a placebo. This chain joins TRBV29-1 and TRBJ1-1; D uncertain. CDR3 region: CSASQGQDTEAFF. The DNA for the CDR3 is TGCAGCGCATCCCAAGGGCAGGACACTGAAGCTTTCTTT.